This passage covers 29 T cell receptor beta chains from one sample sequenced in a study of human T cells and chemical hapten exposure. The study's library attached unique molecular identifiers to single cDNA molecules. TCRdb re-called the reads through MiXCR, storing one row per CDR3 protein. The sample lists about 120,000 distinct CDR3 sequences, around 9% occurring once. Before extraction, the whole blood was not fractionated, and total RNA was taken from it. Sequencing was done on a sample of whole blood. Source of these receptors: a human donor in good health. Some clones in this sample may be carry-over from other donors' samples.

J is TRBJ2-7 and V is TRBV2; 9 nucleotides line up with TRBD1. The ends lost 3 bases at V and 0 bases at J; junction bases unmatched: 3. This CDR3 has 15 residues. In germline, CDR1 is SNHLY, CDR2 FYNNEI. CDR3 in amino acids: CASSEGTGTSYEQYF. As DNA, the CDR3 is TGTGCCAGCAGTGAGGGGACAGGGACCTCCTACGAGCAGTACTTC.

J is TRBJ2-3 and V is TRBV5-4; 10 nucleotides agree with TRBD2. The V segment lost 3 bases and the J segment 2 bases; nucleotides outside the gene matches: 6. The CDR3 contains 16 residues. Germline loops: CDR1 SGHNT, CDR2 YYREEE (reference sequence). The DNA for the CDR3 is TGTGCCAGCAGCTACGGGACTAGCGCGGCCACAGATACGCAGTATTTT. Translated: CASSYGTSAATDTQYF.

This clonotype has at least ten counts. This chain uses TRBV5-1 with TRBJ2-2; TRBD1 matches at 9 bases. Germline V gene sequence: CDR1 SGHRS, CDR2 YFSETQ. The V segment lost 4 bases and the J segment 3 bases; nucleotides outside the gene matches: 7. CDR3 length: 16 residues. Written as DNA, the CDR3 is TGCGCCAGCAGCGCTGGGACAGGGTCCTACACCGGGGAGCTGTTTTTT. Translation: CASSAGTGSYTGELFF.

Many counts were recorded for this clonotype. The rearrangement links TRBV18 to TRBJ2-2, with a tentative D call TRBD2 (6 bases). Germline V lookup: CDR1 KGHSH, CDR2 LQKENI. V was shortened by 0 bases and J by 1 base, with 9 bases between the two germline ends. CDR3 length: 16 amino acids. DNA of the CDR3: TGTGCCAGCTCACCACCCACCGGGGGGAACACCGGGGAGCTGTTTTTT. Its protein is CASSPPTGGNTGELFF.

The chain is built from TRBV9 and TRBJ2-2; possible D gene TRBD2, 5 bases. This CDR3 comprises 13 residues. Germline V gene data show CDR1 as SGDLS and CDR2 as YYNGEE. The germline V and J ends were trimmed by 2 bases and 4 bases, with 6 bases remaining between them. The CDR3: CASSVRVTGELFF. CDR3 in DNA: TGTGCCAGCAGCGTGCGGGTCACCGGGGAGCTGTTTTTT.

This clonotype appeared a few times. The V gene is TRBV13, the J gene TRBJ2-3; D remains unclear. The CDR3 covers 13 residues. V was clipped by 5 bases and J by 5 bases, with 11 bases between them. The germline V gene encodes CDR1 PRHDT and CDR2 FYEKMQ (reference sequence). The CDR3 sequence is CASSPDRQDTQYF. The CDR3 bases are TGTGCCAGCAGCCCAGATCGTCAAGATACGCAGTATTTT.

The chain's CDR3 is CASGLKDRGSYEQYF. CDR3 in DNA: TGCGCCAGCGGATTGAAGGACAGGGGGTCCTACGAGCAGTACTTC. V gene TRBV5-1 combines with J gene TRBJ2-7; 10 nucleotides align to TRBD1. CDR1 is SGHRS and CDR2 is YFSETQ in the germline V gene. The CDR3 runs 15 residues. Trimming removed 7 bases from V and 1 base from J; junction bases left unmatched: 8.

The DNA for the CDR3 is TGTGCCAGCAGCTCAAGGGGGGATAGCAATCAGCCCCAGCATTTT. Its translation: CASSSRGDSNQPQHF. The genes are TRBV9 and TRBJ1-5; perhaps TRBD1 as D (6 bases). Trimming took 4 bases from V and 0 from J, leaving 11 bases between them. The length of the CDR3 is 15 residues. Germline V gives CDR1 SGDLS, CDR2 YYNGEE.

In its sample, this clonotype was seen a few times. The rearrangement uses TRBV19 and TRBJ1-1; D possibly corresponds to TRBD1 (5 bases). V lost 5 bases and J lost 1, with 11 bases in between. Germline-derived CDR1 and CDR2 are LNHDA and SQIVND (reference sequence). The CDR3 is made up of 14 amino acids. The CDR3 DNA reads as TGTGCCAGTAGTGGCTGGGGCTCGAACACTGAAGCTTTCTTT. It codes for CASSGWGSNTEAFF.

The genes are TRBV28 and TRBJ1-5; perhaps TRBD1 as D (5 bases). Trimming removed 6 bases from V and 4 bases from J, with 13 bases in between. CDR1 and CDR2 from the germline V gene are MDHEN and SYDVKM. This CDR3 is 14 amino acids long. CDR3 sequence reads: CASRGATGNQPQHF. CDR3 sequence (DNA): TGTGCCAGCAGGGGAGCCACAGGTAATCAGCCCCAGCATTTT. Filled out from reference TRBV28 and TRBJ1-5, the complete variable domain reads DVKVTQSSRYLVKRTGEKVFLECVQDMDHENMFWYRQDPGLGLRLIYFSYDVKMKEKGDIPEGYSVSREKKERFSLILESASTNQTSMYLCASRGATGNQPQHFGDGTRLSIL.

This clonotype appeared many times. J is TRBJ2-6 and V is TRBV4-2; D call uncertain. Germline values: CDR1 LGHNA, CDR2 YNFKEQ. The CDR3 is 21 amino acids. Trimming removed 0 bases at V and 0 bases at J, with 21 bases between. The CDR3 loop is CASSQEILGRTSLSGANVLTF. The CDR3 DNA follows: TGTGCCAGCAGCCAAGAAATTTTAGGTCGGACCAGCCTCTCTGGGGCCAACGTCCTGACTTTC.

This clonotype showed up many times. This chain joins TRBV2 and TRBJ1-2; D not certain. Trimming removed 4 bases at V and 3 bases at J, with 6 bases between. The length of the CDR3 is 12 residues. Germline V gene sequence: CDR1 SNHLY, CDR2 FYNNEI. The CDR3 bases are TGTGCCAGCAGTGTTAGCTACTATGGCTACACCTTC. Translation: CASSVSYYGYTF.

The CDR3 protein is CASSLLTLGPFDYEQYF. The DNA for the CDR3 is TGTGCCAGCAGCTTACTTACCTTGGGACCGTTTGACTACGAGCAGTACTTC. V and J are TRBV7-2 and TRBJ2-7; D may be TRBD1 or TRBD2 (5 bases each). Trimming removed 2 bases at V and 3 bases at J, with 20 bases between. The V gene's germline CDR1 is SGHTA and CDR2 FQGNSA. The CDR3 contains 17 residues.

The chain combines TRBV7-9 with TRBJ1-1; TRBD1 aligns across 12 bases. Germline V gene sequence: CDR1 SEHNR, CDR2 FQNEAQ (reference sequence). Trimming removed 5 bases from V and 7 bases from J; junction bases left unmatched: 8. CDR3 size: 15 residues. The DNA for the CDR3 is TGTGCCAGCAGCCTTCCGGGACAGGGGGCTGTTGAAGCTTTCTTT. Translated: CASSLPGQGAVEAFF.

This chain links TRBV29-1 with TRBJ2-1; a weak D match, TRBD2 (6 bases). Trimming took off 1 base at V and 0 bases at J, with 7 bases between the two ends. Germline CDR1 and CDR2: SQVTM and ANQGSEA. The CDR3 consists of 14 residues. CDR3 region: CSVEGGDSYNEQFF. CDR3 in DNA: TGCAGCGTTGAAGGCGGGGACTCCTACAATGAGCAGTTCTTC.

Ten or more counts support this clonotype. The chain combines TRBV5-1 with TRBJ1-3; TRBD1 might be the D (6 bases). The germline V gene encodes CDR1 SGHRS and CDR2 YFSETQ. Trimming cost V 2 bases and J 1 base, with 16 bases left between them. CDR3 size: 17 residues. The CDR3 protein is CASSLTLDQGSGNTIYF. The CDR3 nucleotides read TGCGCCAGCAGCTTAACTTTGGACCAGGGGTCTGGAAACACCATATATTTT.

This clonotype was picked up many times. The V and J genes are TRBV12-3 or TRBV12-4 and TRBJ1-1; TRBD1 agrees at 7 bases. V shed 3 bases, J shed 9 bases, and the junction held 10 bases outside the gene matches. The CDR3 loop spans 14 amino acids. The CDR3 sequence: CASSFVGTDNQAFF. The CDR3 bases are TGTGCCAGCAGTTTTGTCGGGACAGATAATCAAGCTTTCTTT.

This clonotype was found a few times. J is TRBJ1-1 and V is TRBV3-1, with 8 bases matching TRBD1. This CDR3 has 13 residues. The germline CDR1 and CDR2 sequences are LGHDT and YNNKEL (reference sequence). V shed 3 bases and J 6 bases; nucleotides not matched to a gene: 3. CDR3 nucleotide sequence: TGTGCCAGCAGCCAGACAGGGGTGGCTGAAGCTTTCTTT. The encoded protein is CASSQTGVAEAFF. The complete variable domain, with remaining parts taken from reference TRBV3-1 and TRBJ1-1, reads DTAVSQTPKYLVTQMGNDKSIKCEQNLGHDTMYWYKQDSKKFLKIMFSYNNKELIINETVPNRFSPKSPDKAHLNLHINSLELGDSAVYFCASSQTGVAEAFFGQGTRLTVV.

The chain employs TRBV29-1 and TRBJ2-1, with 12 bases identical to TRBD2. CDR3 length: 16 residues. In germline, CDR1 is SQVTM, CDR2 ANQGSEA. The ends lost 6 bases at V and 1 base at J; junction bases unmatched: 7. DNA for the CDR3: TGCAGCGTGGAGACTAGCGGGAGAGGGTCCTACAATGAGCAGTTCTTC. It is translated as CSVETSGRGSYNEQFF.

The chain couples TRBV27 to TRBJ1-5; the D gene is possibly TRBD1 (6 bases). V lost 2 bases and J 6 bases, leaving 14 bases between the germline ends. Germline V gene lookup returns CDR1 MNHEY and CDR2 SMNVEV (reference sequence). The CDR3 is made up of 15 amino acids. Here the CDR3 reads CASSLTAGAGQPQHF. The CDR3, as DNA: TGTGCCAGCAGTTTAACGGCAGGGGCGGGTCAGCCCCAGCATTTT.

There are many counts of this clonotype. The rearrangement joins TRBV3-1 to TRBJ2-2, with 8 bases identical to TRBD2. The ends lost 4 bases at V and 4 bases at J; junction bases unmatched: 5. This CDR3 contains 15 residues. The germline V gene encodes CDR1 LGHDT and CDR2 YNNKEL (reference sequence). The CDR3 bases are TGTGCCAGCAGCCGAACTAGCGGTATCACCGGGGAGCTGTTTTTT. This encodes CASSRTSGITGELFF.

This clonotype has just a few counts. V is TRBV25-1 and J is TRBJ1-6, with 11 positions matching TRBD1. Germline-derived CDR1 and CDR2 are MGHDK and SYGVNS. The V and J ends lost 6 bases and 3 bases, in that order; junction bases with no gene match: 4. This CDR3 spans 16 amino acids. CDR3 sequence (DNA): TGTGCCAGCAGCCGGGACAGGGGGAACTATAATTCACCCCTCCACTTT. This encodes CASSRDRGNYNSPLHF. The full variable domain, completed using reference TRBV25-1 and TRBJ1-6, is EADIYQTPRYLVIGTGKKITLECSQTMGHDKMYWYQQDPGMELHLIHYSYGVNSTEKGDLSSESTVSRIRTEHFPLTLESARPSHTSQYLCASSRDRGNYNSPLHFGNGTRLTVT.

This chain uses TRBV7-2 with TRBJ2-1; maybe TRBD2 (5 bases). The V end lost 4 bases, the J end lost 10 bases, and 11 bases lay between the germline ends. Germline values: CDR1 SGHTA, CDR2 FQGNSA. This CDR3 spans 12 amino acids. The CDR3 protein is CASSSGLMEQFF. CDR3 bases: TGTGCCAGCAGCTCTGGACTGATGGAGCAGTTCTTC.

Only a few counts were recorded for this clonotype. CDR3 in DNA: TGTGCCAGCAGTTTGGCTGGTCCTAGCGGAGGTGAGCAGTACTTC. Amino acid sequence: CASSLAGPSGGEQYF. J is TRBJ2-7 and V is TRBV12-3 or TRBV12-4; 7 nucleotides agree with TRBD2. The CDR3 is made up of 15 amino acids. Trimming cost V 3 bases and J 7 bases; bases outside gene matches: 12.

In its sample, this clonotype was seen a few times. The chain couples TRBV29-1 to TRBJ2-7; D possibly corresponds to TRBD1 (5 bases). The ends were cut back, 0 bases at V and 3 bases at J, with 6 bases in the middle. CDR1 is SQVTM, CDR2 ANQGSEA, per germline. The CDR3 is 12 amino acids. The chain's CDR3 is CSVEETDYEQYF. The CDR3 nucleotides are TGCAGCGTTGAAGAGACAGACTACGAGCAGTACTTC.

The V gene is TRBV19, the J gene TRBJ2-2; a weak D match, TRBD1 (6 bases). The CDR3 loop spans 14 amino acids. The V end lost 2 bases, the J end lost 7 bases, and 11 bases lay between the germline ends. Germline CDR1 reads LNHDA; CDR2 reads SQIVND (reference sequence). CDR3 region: CASSIRTVNGELFF. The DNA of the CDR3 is TGTGCCAGTAGTATAAGGACAGTGAACGGGGAGCTGTTTTTT.

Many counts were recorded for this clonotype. The CDR3 here is CASSLGAGVNYGYTF. The DNA for the CDR3 is TGTGCCAGCAGCTTAGGGGCAGGGGTTAACTATGGCTACACCTTC. This sequence joins TRBV7-2 and TRBJ1-2; a weak D match, TRBD1 (6 bases). The CDR3 sequence is 15 residues long. Germline-derived CDR1 and CDR2 are SGHTA and FQGNSA. With 1 base removed from V and 1 base from J, the gap between germline ends came to 10 bases.

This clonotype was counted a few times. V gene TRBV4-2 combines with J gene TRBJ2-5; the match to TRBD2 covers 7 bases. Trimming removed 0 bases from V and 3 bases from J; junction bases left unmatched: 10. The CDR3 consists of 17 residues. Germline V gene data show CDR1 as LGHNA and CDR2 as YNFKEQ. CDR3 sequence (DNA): TGTGCCAGCAGCCAAGAAATAGCGGGCCCCTCGAAAGAGACCCAGTACTTC. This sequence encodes CASSQEIAGPSKETQYF.

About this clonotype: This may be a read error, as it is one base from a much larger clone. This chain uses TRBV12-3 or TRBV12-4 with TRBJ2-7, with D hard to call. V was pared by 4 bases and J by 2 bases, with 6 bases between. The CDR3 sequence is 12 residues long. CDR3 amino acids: CASSSMAYEQYF. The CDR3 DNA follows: TGTGCCAGCAGTTCCATGGCCTACGAGCAGTACTTC.